This T cell receptor beta chain was profiled in a study of T cell responses to AZD1222 COVID-19 vaccine. A note on this clone: Its antigen is not identified.

Here immunoSEQ multiplex PCR was the method, and the copy in TCRdb shows in-frame clones only, minus some. The sample holds around 99,000 clones, 80% to 90% seen once. Study results and limitations: Of spike-specific TCRs, nearly half reportedly target regions left unmutated in variants. At study baseline, merely more than 5 AZD1222 recipients were seropositive. Clonal diversity may have been underestimated in mostly white British donors.

Combined were second doses at about 4 or about 12 weeks. The CDR3 is 14 amino acids. The germline CDR1 and CDR2 sequences are MNHEY and SMNVEV (reference sequence). J was trimmed by 7 bases and V by 8 bases; bases with no gene match: 4. The receptor comes from an adult who received the AZD1222 COVID-19 vaccine. The specimen was peripheral blood, collected 28 days after the second AZD1222 dose. The rearrangement joins TRBV27 to TRBJ2-1, with 14 positions matching TRBD2. The CDR3 sequence: CASFGTSGRNEQFF. For the CDR3, the DNA is TGTGCCAGCTTCGGGACTAGCGGGAGAAATGAGCAGTTCTTC.